The rows below give T cell receptor beta chains drawn from one sample of a study of monozygotic twins with inflammatory bowel disease. TCRdb reprocessed the 5' RACE reads; each CDR3 protein has one entry and no DNA is given. Its listing shows approximately 200,000 distinct CDR3 sequences. The sequencing sample was made of blood. The source is a human donor with ulcerative colitis or Crohn's disease, or a healthy co-twin of an affected twin (not recorded which). The CDR3 runs from the conserved cysteine through the conserved F or W.

CASRLSGGGSYEQYF	TRBV12-3/TRBV12-4	TRBJ2-7
CASSYGLAASRDTQYF	TRBV6-2/TRBV6-3	TRBJ2-3
CASSLGGAAYDQYF	TRBV5-1	TRBJ2-7
CASSRQSNSPLHF	TRBV4-2	TRBJ1-6
CASTLHGLAYEQYF	TRBV11-2	TRBJ2-7
CSVLGSNSGANVLTF	TRBV29-1	TRBJ2-6
CAISDSHEQYF	TRBV10-3	TRBJ2-7
CASSQALSGLSTEAFF	TRBV4-1	TRBJ1-1
CASSHRDRGREQYF	TRBV28	TRBJ2-7
CAGLDGSYEQYF	TRBV2	TRBJ2-7
CASSLTAESTGELFF	TRBV5-1	TRBJ2-2
CASSQKGVLTNYGYTF	TRBV3-1	TRBJ1-2
CASSLIGGKADTQYF	TRBV28	TRBJ2-3
CASSQSQGYRPGTGELFF	TRBV23-1	TRBJ2-2
CASAGTGSQPQHF	TRBV6-5	TRBJ1-5
CASSGGSSRGTGELFF	TRBV9	TRBJ2-2
CASSQTPTSSYEQYF	TRBV11-1	TRBJ2-7
CASSEASECYEQYF	TRBV5-1	TRBJ2-7
CASREAGLNEQFF	TRBV7-2	TRBJ2-1
CASGGPGENSGYTF	TRBV28	TRBJ1-2
CSVGSRLNTGELFF	TRBV29-1	TRBJ2-2
CASSHAAGTESVYGYTF	TRBV3-1	TRBJ1-2
CASSPPGTVQYEQYF	TRBV5-1	TRBJ2-7
CASSLWGDQPQHF	TRBV7-9	TRBJ1-5
CASSLFPRDRVPEEQYF	TRBV7-9	TRBJ2-7
CATSKRGAKSSNEQFF	TRBV15	TRBJ2-1
CSARVGAREGYEQYF	TRBV20-1	TRBJ2-7
CASSGTRAGGIGGELFF	TRBV2	TRBJ2-2
CSAPFNGWGEAFF	TRBV20-1	TRBJ1-1
CASSPIDGGGGYTF	TRBV7-3	TRBJ1-2
CASSFAGSGSSSTDTQYF	TRBV28	TRBJ2-3
CASSTPKIAGEQFF	TRBV6-5	TRBJ2-1
CASSYGGHQPQHF	TRBV6-6	TRBJ1-5
CASSLGSSGGPDSYNEQFF	TRBV11-1	TRBJ2-1
CASSQARTRAGQPQHF	TRBV4-1	TRBJ1-5
CASSGGWTDYGYTF	TRBV5-6	TRBJ1-2
CASSLDRSEAFF	TRBV5-1	TRBJ1-1
CASRRGGPNTEAFF	TRBV6-2/TRBV6-3	TRBJ1-1
CASSPPLIGQNNEKLFF	TRBV6-2/TRBV6-3	TRBJ1-4
CSVLNPGQGTDTQYF	TRBV29-1	TRBJ2-3
CSVEAGDTQYF	TRBV29-1	TRBJ2-3
CASSPASRLGPYNGYTF	TRBV7-2	TRBJ1-2